These 12 T cell receptor beta chains share one sample of origin, sequenced in a study of spatial heterogeneity in lung cancer. TCRdb redid the calling of the 5' RACE reads with MiXCR, one entry per CDR3 protein. Of some 50,000 distinct CDR3 sequences listed, approximately 7.6% are singletons. Time point: sample taken at primary tumor resection. Unsorted samples of tumor, nontumor lung or frozen PBMC had their whole RNA sequenced. Sequences were derived from PBMCs, sampled at surgery. The receptor source for this set is a female donor with early-stage non-small cell lung cancer.

The chain carries TRBV20-1 and TRBJ2-3; D may match TRBD1 or TRBD2 (6 bases each). Germline CDR1 reads DFQATT; CDR2 reads SNEGSKA (reference sequence). V dropped 5 bases and J dropped 8 bases, with 20 bases sitting between them. This CDR3 spans 14 amino acids. The CDR3, as DNA: TGCAGTGCTCCTCCCCTAGGGGGGCTGCGTACGCAGTATTTT. It is translated as CSAPPLGGLRTQYF.

This clonotype was counted at least ten times. The chain has TRBV20-1 and TRBJ1-1; D is uncertain. Germline V CDR1 and CDR2: DFQATT, SNEGSKA (reference sequence). V lost 1 base and J 1 base, leaving 7 bases between the germline ends. The length of the CDR3 is 13 residues. CDR3 amino acids: CSARVEGNTEAFF. In DNA, the CDR3 is TGCAGTGCTAGAGTAGAGGGGAACACTGAAGCTTTCTTT.

This clonotype has only a few counts. The chain joins TRBV6-5 to TRBJ2-3; 7 positions agree with TRBD2. Unmatched junction bases numbered 6, after V lost 0 bases and J lost 6 bases. CDR1 and CDR2 from the germline V gene are MNHEY and SVGAGI. CDR3 length: 15 residues. The CDR3 sequence: CASSYSPTSWDTQYF. DNA of the CDR3: TGTGCCAGCAGTTACTCTCCGACTAGCTGGGATACGCAGTATTTT.

This chain joins TRBV6-5 and TRBJ2-7, with 9 bases that match TRBD1. V trimming: 6 bases; J trimming: 0 bases; junction bases outside the gene matches: 6. There are 15 residues in the CDR3. Germline lookup yields CDR1 MNHEY and CDR2 SVGAGI. The CDR3 coding sequence is TGTGCCAGCAGGGTCGGACAGGGGAGCTCCTACGAGCAGTACTTC. Translated: CASRVGQGSSYEQYF.

The rearrangement joins TRBV7-2 to TRBJ2-7; maybe TRBD2 (5 bases). The CDR3 contains 13 residues. Trimming removed 2 bases at V and 3 bases at J, with 8 bases between. Looked up from germline, CDR1 is SGHTA and CDR2 is FQGNSA. The CDR3 DNA reads TGTGCCAGCAGCTTATCTGCGGGCTACGAGCAGTACTTC. Protein: CASSLSAGYEQYF.

This clonotype was seen only a few times. The rearrangement uses TRBV20-1 and TRBJ2-7, with D tentatively TRBD1 or TRBD2 (5 bases each). The V end lost 3 bases, the J end lost 3 bases, and 9 bases lay between the germline ends. The CDR3 has 12 amino acids. Germline V lookup: CDR1 DFQATT, CDR2 SNEGSKA (reference sequence). DNA for the CDR3: TGCAGTGCTAGTGAGGGGTACTACGAGCAGTACTTC. The encoded protein is CSASEGYYEQYF.

Worth noting for this clonotype: This could be a read error, since a much larger clone is one nucleotide away. The chain joins TRBV4-1 to TRBJ1-1, with 8 bases matching TRBD1. Germline assignment: CDR1 MGHRA and CDR2 YSYEKL. V lost 3 bases, J lost 4 bases, and 4 bases stayed unmatched. There are 14 residues in the CDR3. The CDR3 nucleotides read TGCGCCAGCAGCCAGGACAGGGAACCCACTGAAGCTTTCTTT. Encoded protein: CASSQDREPTEAFF.

The rearrangement links TRBV7-2 to TRBJ2-3; D is possibly TRBD1 or TRBD2 (6 bases each). V was cut by 3 bases and J by 5 bases, with 9 bases left in between. The CDR3 length is 13 residues. Germline CDR1 and CDR2: SGHTA and FQGNSA. As DNA, the CDR3 is TGTGCCAGCAGCTTTAAGGGGGGAGATACGCAGTATTTT. Protein sequence: CASSFKGGDTQYF.

Here the CDR3 reads CASSSDRDETQYF. The CDR3 DNA sequence: TGTGCCAGCAGCTCTGACAGGGACGAGACCCAGTACTTC. The chain joins TRBV7-7 to TRBJ2-5; 7 nucleotides agree with TRBD1. V shed 4 bases and J 5 bases; nucleotides not matched to a gene: 4. The germline gives CDR1 SSHAT, CDR2 FNYEAQ (reference sequence). This CDR3 is 13 amino acids long.

The CDR3 spells CASSRTGQGNNSPLHF. The CDR3 bases are TGTGCCAGCAGCCGCACAGGACAGGGGAATAATTCACCCCTCCACTTT. The chain uses TRBV7-2 and TRBJ1-6; TRBD1 matches 9 bases. CDR1 and CDR2 from the germline V gene are SGHTA and FQGNSA. V lost 5 bases and J lost 5; bases outside the gene matches: 7. CDR3 size: 16 residues.

The CDR3 DNA sequence: TGCAGTGCTAGTCCTAGGGGGCGGAGGAACACTGAAGCTTTCTTT. This encodes CSASPRGRRNTEAFF. V gene TRBV20-1 combines with J gene TRBJ1-1; 7 bases are shared with TRBD1. V shed 3 bases, J shed 1 base, and the junction held 8 bases outside the gene matches. CDR1 and CDR2 (germline): DFQATT, SNEGSKA (reference sequence). This CDR3 contains 15 residues.

Ten or more counts support this clonotype. The chain combines TRBV5-4 with TRBJ2-5, with D tentatively TRBD2 (5 bases). Germline V gives CDR1 SGHNT, CDR2 YYREEE (reference sequence). V shed 1 base and J shed 6 bases, with 13 bases lying between them. This CDR3 has 14 residues. CDR3 in amino acids: CASSLWKREKTQYF. CDR3 nucleotides: TGTGCCAGCAGCTTGTGGAAAAGGGAGAAGACCCAGTACTTC.